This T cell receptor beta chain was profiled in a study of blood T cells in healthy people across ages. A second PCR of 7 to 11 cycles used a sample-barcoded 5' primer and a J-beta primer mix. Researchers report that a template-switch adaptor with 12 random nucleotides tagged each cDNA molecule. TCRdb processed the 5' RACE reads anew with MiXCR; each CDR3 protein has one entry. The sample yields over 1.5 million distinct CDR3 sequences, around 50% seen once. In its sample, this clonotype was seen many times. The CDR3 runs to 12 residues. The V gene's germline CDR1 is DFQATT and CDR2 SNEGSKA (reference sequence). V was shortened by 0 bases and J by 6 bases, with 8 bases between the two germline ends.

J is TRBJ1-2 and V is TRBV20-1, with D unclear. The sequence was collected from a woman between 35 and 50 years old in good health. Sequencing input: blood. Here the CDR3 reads CSARDETDGYTF. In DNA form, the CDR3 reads TGCAGTGCTAGAGATGAAACGGATGGCTACACCTTC.